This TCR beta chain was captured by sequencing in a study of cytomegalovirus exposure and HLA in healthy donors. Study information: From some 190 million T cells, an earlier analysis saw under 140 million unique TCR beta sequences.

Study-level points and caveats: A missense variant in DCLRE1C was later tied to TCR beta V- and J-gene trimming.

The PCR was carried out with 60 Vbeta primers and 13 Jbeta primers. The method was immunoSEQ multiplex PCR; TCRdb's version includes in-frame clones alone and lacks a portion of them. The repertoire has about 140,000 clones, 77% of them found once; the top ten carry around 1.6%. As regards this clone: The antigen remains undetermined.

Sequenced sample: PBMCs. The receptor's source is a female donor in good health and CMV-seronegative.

The CDR3 DNA sequence: TGTGCCAGCAGCTTCGGGACAGGGGGTTGGATAACTGAAGCTTTCTTT. Translating gives CASSFGTGGWITEAFF. The chain uses TRBV6-6 and TRBJ1-1; 11 bases are a match to TRBD1. V was pared by 6 bases and J by 5 bases, with 11 bases of the junction left unmatched. Germline CDR1 reads MNHNY; CDR2 reads SVGAGI (reference sequence). This CDR3 region has 16 residues.